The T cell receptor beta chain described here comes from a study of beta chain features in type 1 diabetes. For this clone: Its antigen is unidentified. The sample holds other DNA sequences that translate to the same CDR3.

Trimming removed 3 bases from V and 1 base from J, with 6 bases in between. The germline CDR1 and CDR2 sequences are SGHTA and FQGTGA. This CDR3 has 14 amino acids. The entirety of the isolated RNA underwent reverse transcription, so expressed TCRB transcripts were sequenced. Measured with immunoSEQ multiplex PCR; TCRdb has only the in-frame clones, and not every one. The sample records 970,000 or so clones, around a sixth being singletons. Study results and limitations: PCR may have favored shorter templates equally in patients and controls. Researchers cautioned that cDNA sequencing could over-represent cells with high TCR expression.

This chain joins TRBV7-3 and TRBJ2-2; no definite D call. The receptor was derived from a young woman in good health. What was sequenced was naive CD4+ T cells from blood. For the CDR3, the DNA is TGTGCCAGCAGCTTTACAATGAACACCGGGGAGCTGTTTTTT. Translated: CASSFTMNTGELFF.